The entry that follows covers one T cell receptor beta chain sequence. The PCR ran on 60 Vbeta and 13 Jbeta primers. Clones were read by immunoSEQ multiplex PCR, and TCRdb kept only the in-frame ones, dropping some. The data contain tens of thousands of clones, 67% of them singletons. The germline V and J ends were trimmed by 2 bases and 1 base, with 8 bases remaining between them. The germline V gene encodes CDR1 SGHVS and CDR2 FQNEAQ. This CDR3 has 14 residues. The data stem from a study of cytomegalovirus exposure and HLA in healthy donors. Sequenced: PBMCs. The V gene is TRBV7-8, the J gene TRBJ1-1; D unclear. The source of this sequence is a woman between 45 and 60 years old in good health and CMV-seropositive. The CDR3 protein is CASSLYRTNTEAFF. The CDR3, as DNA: TGTGCCAGCAGCTTATACAGAACGAACACTGAAGCTTTCTTT.